This T cell receptor beta chain was retrieved from a study of cytomegalovirus exposure and HLA in healthy donors. Samples came from healthy bone marrow donors. The CDR3 contains 14 residues when both ends are counted. Germline V gene sequence: CDR1 MDHEN, CDR2 SYDVKM. Primers included in the PCR were 60 Vbeta and 13 Jbeta primers. The assay was immunoSEQ multiplex PCR, and TCRdb's table has in-frame clones only and misses some. The sample includes more than 150,000 clones, more than 65% of them seen just once. For this clone: No DNA is shown, since the ends of the CDR3 on it are uncertain; the CDR3 is the one TCRdb lists.

This chain joins TRBV28 and TRBJ2-7; the table gives TRBD1 as D, unverified against the DNA. The sample comprised PBMCs. The sequence was collected from a woman aged 30 to 39 in good health and CMV-seropositive. The CDR3 loop reads CASSSSWTETEQYF.